This is a list of T cell receptor beta chains from one sample in a study of blood T cell repertoires in COVID-19. Profiling relied on immunoSEQ multiplex PCR, and the TCRdb table lists in-frame clones only, not all of them. Here the sample spans 200,000 to 250,000 clones, approximately 90% being singletons. Source material: PBMCs or T cells enriched from blood (not recorded which). The receptors derive from a woman younger than 30 in a cohort exposed to, infected with or recovered from COVID-19 (not recorded which). Both conserved end residues are part of each CDR3. A D gene is named only where the DNA matches it firmly. Clone size is given for some rows only: seen once, a few or many times, or a class if the clone is expanded.

clone size	CDR3 length	D gene	V gene	J gene	CDR3 DNA	CDR3 protein
-	11	-	TRBV24-1	TRBJ1-5	TGTGCCACCGGGACTAATCAGCCCCAGCATTTT	CATGTNQPQHF
once	17	TRBD2	TRBV4-1	TRBJ2-1	TGCGCCAGCAGCCAAGTCTGGGCGGGGGGTTCGCGGAATGAGCAGTTCTTC	CASSQVWAGGSRNEQFF
-	15	TRBD1	TRBV6-5	TRBJ2-3	TGTGCCAGCAGCCACGACAGGGTGAGCGCAGATACGCAGTATTTT	CASSHDRVSADTQYF
-	15	TRBD1	TRBV7-9	TRBJ2-7	TGTGCCAGCAGCCATCTGGACAGGGCCTCCTACGAGCAGTACTTC	CASSHLDRASYEQYF
-	15	-	TRBV10-3	TRBJ1-2	TGTGCCATCAGTGAGTATCCAGCCCGAGGCGACGGCTACACCTTC	CAISEYPARGDGYTF
-	15	-	TRBV4-1	TRBJ2-3	TGCGCCAGCAGCCTGGTACTAGGGAGCACAGATACGCAGTATTTT	CASSLVLGSTDTQYF
-	15	TRBD2	TRBV19	TRBJ2-7	TGTGCCAGTAGTATCGGACCGGGGGGGAGCTACGAGCAGTACTTC	CASSIGPGGSYEQYF
few	13	-	TRBV25-1	TRBJ1-3	TGTGCCAGCAGTGACCACTCTGGAAACACCATATATTTT	CASSDHSGNTIYF
-	15	-	TRBV3-1/TRBV3-2	TRBJ2-7	TGTGCCAGCAGCCAAGTGAACCAGGGGTTCTTAGGGCAGTACTTC	CASSQVNQGFLGQYF
-	17	TRBD1	TRBV11-3	TRBJ1-6	TGTGCCAGCAGCTTAGCGCCGGGGACAGGGGGTAATTCACCCCTCCACTTT	CASSLAPGTGGNSPLHF
once	14	-	TRBV25-1	TRBJ1-1	TGTGCCAGCGCGAGTGGAGGGGGGGGCACTGAAGCTTTCTTT	CASASGGGGTEAFF
-	14	TRBD1	TRBV5-1	TRBJ1-1	TGCGCCAGCAGCTTGGACAGGGGGACCACTGAAGCTTTCTTT	CASSLDRGTTEAFF
once	15	TRBD1	TRBV11-2	TRBJ1-1	TGTGCCAGCAGCTTAGGGGGGACAGGGGTACTAGGAGCTTTCTTT	CASSLGGTGVLGAFF
-	13	-	TRBV7-9	TRBJ2-3	TGTGCCAGCAGCTCCTCTGGCACAGATACGCAGTATTTT	CASSSSGTDTQYF
-	16	TRBD1	TRBV5-4	TRBJ2-7	TGTGCCAGCAGCCCATTAGGGACAGGGGGATTCTACGAGCAGTACTTC	CASSPLGTGGFYEQYF
-	13	-	TRBV6-5	TRBJ1-3	TGTGCCAGCTCCCCAACCGCTAGAAACACCATATATTTT	CASSPTARNTIYF
-	18	TRBD1	TRBV28	TRBJ2-6	TGTGCCAGCAGTAGAGGGGACAGGGGGCCCTCTGGGGCCAACGTCCTGACTTTC	CASSRGDRGPSGANVLTF
-	15	-	TRBV5-6	TRBJ1-5	TGTGCCAGCAGCTTGACAGGCCCTAGCAATCAGCCCCAGCATTTT	CASSLTGPSNQPQHF
-	15	-	TRBV7-2	TRBJ1-1	TGTGCCAGCAGCAACTTCGGTAGGGGCAGCACTGAAGCTTTCTTT	CASSNFGRGSTEAFF
few	19	TRBD2	TRBV27	TRBJ2-3	TGTGCCAGCAGTCCCTTTAGCGGGAGGTCCCGTCAGGCCACAGATACGCAGTATTTT	CASSPFSGRSRQATDTQYF
-	15	-	TRBV5-4	TRBJ2-7	TGTGCCAGCTCCTTCCAGGGAGCGGGACACTACGAGCAGTACTTC	CASSFQGAGHYEQYF
-	15	TRBD2	TRBV11-3	TRBJ2-2	TGTGCCAGCAGCAATAGCGGGAGCCGCACCGGGGAGCTGTTTTTT	CASSNSGSRTGELFF
-	14	-	TRBV5-5	TRBJ2-3	TGTGCCAGCAGCTCCGGGACAAGCACAGATACGCAGTATTTT	CASSSGTSTDTQYF
-	17	TRBD1	TRBV11-3	TRBJ2-7	TGTGCCAGCAGCTTAGAATCCGGGACAGGGGGAGTCTACGAGCAGTACTTC	CASSLESGTGGVYEQYF
-	16	-	TRBV18	TRBJ1-5	TGTGCCAGCTCACCACCTAGGCTGGGAGGCAATCAGCCCCAGCATTTT	CASSPPRLGGNQPQHF
-	14	TRBD1	TRBV5-1	TRBJ2-1	TGCGCCAGCACGACAGGGATGGGGTACAATGAGCAGTTCTTC	CASTTGMGYNEQFF
-	16	-	TRBV27	TRBJ2-1	TGTGCCAGCAAGCCCCACAGGGGGGGGGACCTCAATGAGCAGTTCTTC	CASKPHRGGDLNEQFF
-	19	TRBD2	TRBV7-8	TRBJ2-7	TGTGCCAGCAGCTTAGCGGTTGGGACGGGACTAGCGGACGGCTACGAGCAGTACTTC	CASSLAVGTGLADGYEQYF
-	14	-	TRBV3-1/TRBV3-2	TRBJ1-3	TGTGCCAGCAGCCAAGGGGGCAGCGGAAACACCATATATTTT	CASSQGGSGNTIYF
-	13	-	TRBV7-8	TRBJ1-1	TGTGCCAGCAGCTTAGGACAGTACAAGGAAGCTTTCTTT	CASSLGQYKEAFF
-	12	-	TRBV29-1	TRBJ1-2	TGCAGCGTATTACTGGGAGCCCGGGGCTACACCTTC	CSVLLGARGYTF
-	18	-	TRBV5-4	TRBJ2-2	TGTGCCAGCAGCTTGGTGGTTGGCGCGGTAACTAACACCGGGGAGCTGTTTTTT	CASSLVVGAVTNTGELFF
-	18	TRBD2	TRBV2	TRBJ2-3	TGTGCCAGCAGCGAGGTAGTAGCGGGGGGGCACGGAACAGATACGCAGTATTTT	CASSEVVAGGHGTDTQYF
once	14	TRBD1	TRBV5-1	TRBJ1-2	TGCGCCAGCAGCATGGACAGGCCGGGAGATGGCTACACCTTC	CASSMDRPGDGYTF
-	14	TRBD1	TRBV7-9	TRBJ1-6	TGTGCCAGCCACGGACAGGACCCTACTTCACCCCTCCACTTT	CASHGQDPTSPLHF
-	13	-	TRBV28	TRBJ1-5	TGTGCCAGCATAATTCTGAATGAGGGGCCCCAGCATTTT	CASIILNEGPQHF
-	16	-	TRBV19	TRBJ2-2	TGTGCCAGTAAACCGCCGGGTCGACTAGGCACCGGGGAGCTGTTTTTT	CASKPPGRLGTGELFF
-	12	-	TRBV5-5	TRBJ1-2	TGTGCCAGCAGCTCGGACGGGGTTGGCTACACCTTC	CASSSDGVGYTF
-	15	TRBD1	TRBV4-1	TRBJ1-1	TGCGCCAGCAGCGCAGGACAGGGAGAAGGCACTGAAGCTTTCTTT	CASSAGQGEGTEAFF
-	14	-	TRBV7-6	TRBJ1-5	TGTGCCAGCAGCTTTAGGAGGGGGGGTCAGCCCCAGCATTTT	CASSFRRGGQPQHF
-	15	-	TRBV4-1	TRBJ1-2	TGCGCCAGCAGCCAAGAGGGGCAGTCTAACTATGGCTACACCTTC	CASSQEGQSNYGYTF
-	14	-	TRBV15	TRBJ2-5	TGTGCCACCTGCAACGGCGGCGACCAAGAGACCCAGTACTTC	CATCNGGDQETQYF
-	14	-	TRBV7-9	TRBJ1-5	TGTGCCAGCAGCTCAACAGGGTCAGACCAGCCCCAGCATTTT	CASSSTGSDQPQHF
-	11	-	TRBV28	TRBJ1-5	TGTGCCAGCAGCCGAGTTCAGCCCCAGCATTTT	CASSRVQPQHF
many	13	TRBD1	TRBV4-2	TRBJ2-5	TGTGCCAGCAGCCAAGACAGGGGGCAGACCCAGTACTTC	CASSQDRGQTQYF
-	14	TRBD1	TRBV27	TRBJ1-4	TGTGCCAGCAGTTTACAGGGGGTAGGTGAAAAACTGTTTTTT	CASSLQGVGEKLFF
-	16	TRBD1	TRBV24-1	TRBJ2-7	TGTGCCACCAGTGATTTGGCCGGACAGGCAACCTACGAGCAGTACTTC	CATSDLAGQATYEQYF
-	15	-	TRBV13	TRBJ2-5	TGTGCCAGCAGCGAGGCCAGCGGAGCCCACGAGACCCAGTACTTC	CASSEASGAHETQYF
once	13	-	TRBV7-8	TRBJ2-7	TGTGCCAGCAGCCTCCCCCTAGACTACGAGCAGTACTTC	CASSLPLDYEQYF
-	18	TRBD1	TRBV18	TRBJ1-4	TGTGCCAGCTCAACGAGTACCCTGACAGGGGCAACTAATGAAAAACTGTTTTTT	CASSTSTLTGATNEKLFF
once	14	-	TRBV19	TRBJ2-1	TGTGCCAGTAGTATAAGTTCCCAGGACAATGAGCAGTTCTTC	CASSISSQDNEQFF
few	14	-	TRBV5-4	TRBJ1-1	TGTGCCAGCAGCTTGGGAGGGTTAGGCAGTGAAGCTTTCTTT	CASSLGGLGSEAFF
many	14	-	TRBV7-3	TRBJ2-2	TGTGCCAGCAGCAAGACACTTTTAGGCGGGGAGCTGTTTTTT	CASSKTLLGGELFF
-	14	-	TRBV28	TRBJ1-1	TGTGCCAGCAGTTTAAAGTATAGGAACACTGAAGCTTTCTTT	CASSLKYRNTEAFF
-	15	-	TRBV10-3	TRBJ2-1	TGTGCCATCAGTGAGTCGACACAGGGAACAAGTGAGCAGTTCTTC	CAISESTQGTSEQFF
-	12	-	TRBV5-8	TRBJ1-2	TGTGCCAGCAGCTTGGGACTCTGGGGCTACACCTTC	CASSLGLWGYTF
-	15	-	TRBV7-3	TRBJ1-2	TGTGCCAGCAGCTTACATTCAGGGGCCGACTATGGCTACACCTTC	CASSLHSGADYGYTF
-	16	TRBD1	TRBV11-1	TRBJ2-1	TGTGCCAGCAGGAGAGACAGGGCTAGCCCTTACAATGAGCAGTTCTTC	CASRRDRASPYNEQFF